The clone carrying this TCR beta chain was seen only once. The data were obtained in a study of blood T cell repertoires in COVID-19. Overall study: Samples came from the United States, Italy and Spain, spanning acute and convalescent COVID-19. T cells, B-cell-depleted T cells, or PBMCs supplied cDNA or gDNA.

Per the study methods: Scientists estimated how many nucleated cells there were by amplifying reference gene primers. Libraries were prepared by immunoSEQ multiplex PCR; TCRdb keeps only in-frame clonotypes and omits some of them. From that table come the V and J calls and clone size; the DNA was used to work out D and trimming. The top ten hold around 2.8% of the sample, which has 150,000 to 200,000 clones, more than 70% seen once. V gave up 4 bases and J gave up 7 bases; unmatched junction bases: 8. Germline CDR1 SGHRS, CDR2 YFSETQ. The length of the CDR3 is 15 residues. This clonotype was obtained from a woman of 80 years or more with active or convalescent COVID-19. Sequenced material: peripheral blood. J is TRBJ1-2 and V is TRBV5-1, with 12 bases matching TRBD1. Written as DNA, the CDR3 is TGCGCCAGCAGCGAACCGGGACAGGGGGCTGGTGGCTACACCTTC. Its protein product is CASSEPGQGAGGYTF.